These 3 T cell receptor beta chains originate from one sample sequenced in a study of blood T cell repertoires in COVID-19. The method was immunoSEQ multiplex PCR; TCRdb's version includes in-frame clones alone and lacks a portion of them. The sample lists around 220,000 clones, around 86% seen once, with around 9.6% in the top ten. Material for sequencing was peripheral blood. Source of these receptors: a woman between 45 and 60 years old with COVID-19, enrolled during active disease.

The chain recombines TRBV18 with TRBJ1-6; D is unclear. The CDR3 has 16 residues. Germline values: CDR1 KGHSH, CDR2 LQKENI. Trimming left V 6 bases short and J 9 bases short, with 21 bases between. For the CDR3, the DNA is TGTGCCAGCTCCCTTCGTATAGAGCCGACATTTTCACCCCTCCACTTT. Encoded protein: CASSLRIEPTFSPLHF.

This clone appeared a few times. The CDR3 region is CASSLDSGMVGETQYF. DNA of the CDR3: TGTGCCAGCAGCTTGGATTCAGGGATGGTAGGAGAGACCCAGTACTTC. This chain joins TRBV5-4 and TRBJ2-5, with D possibly matching TRBD1 (5 bases). Germline-derived CDR1 and CDR2 are SGHNT and YYREEE (reference sequence). The CDR3 runs 16 residues. The V end was cut by 0 bases, the J end by 4 bases, with 16 bases between.

In this sample, this clone turned up once. V usage is TRBV6-6 and J usage is TRBJ2-7; D gene unclear. CDR1 and CDR2 (germline): MNHNY, SVGAGI (reference sequence). The CDR3 spans 14 residues. Deletions cut 0 bases from V and 0 bases from J, with 6 bases between. The CDR3 spells CASSYSSGSYEQYV. The CDR3 DNA follows: TGTGCCAGCAGTTACTCGAGTGGCTCCTACGAGCAGTACGTC.